The rows below give T cell receptor beta chains drawn from one sample of a study of cytotoxic CD8 clonotypes in ibrutinib-treated CLL. The protocol was immunoSEQ multiplex PCR, while the TCRdb copy is restricted to in-frame clones and leaves out a portion. The repertoire holds around 200,000 clones, with approximately 75% as singletons. The sample in question was PBMCs, obtained after 12 months of ibrutinib treatment. These receptors all come from a human donor with chronic lymphocytic leukemia. CDR3s include the opening cysteine and the closing phenylalanine or tryptophan. A D gene is named only where the DNA matches it firmly. Only part of the rows carry a size: once, few, many, or a class if the clone is expanded.

d_call	clone_size	v_call	j_call	cdr3_aa	cdr3_nt
-	-	TRBV5-1	TRBJ1-3	CASSFDTGPSGNTIYF	TGCGCCAGCAGCTTTGACACCGGACCCTCTGGAAACACCATATATTTT
-	once	TRBV18	TRBJ2-1	CASSPPGLYSNNEQFF	TGTGCCAGCTCACCACCCGGACTCTATTCCAACAATGAGCAGTTCTTC
TRBD2	-	TRBV11-2	TRBJ2-1	CASSATSGRAFGNEQFF	TGTGCCAGCAGCGCGACTAGCGGGAGGGCCTTTGGCAATGAGCAGTTCTTC
-	-	TRBV5-4	TRBJ2-5	CASSFEYQETQYF	TGTGCCAGCAGCTTTGAGTACCAAGAGACCCAGTACTTC
-	many	TRBV25-1	TRBJ2-2	CASSSPISGELFF	TGTGCCAGCAGCAGTCCGATTTCCGGGGAGCTGTTTTTT
-	-	TRBV29-1	TRBJ1-3	CSAGTSGNTIYF	TGCAGCGCTGGGACCTCTGGAAACACCATATATTTT
TRBD2	-	TRBV10-3	TRBJ2-3	CAITASGGTDTQYF	TGTGCCATCACCGCTAGCGGGGGCACAGATACGCAGTATTTT
TRBD1	-	TRBV2	TRBJ1-3	CASSGQGRTIYF	TGTGCCAGCAGTGGACAGGGGAGGACCATATATTTT
TRBD2	-	TRBV6-1	TRBJ2-1	CASSEAGLAPYNEQFF	TGTGCCAGCAGTGAAGCTGGACTAGCCCCCTACAATGAGCAGTTCTTC
TRBD1	-	TRBV11-2	TRBJ1-2	CASSSQRDRDGGYTF	TGTGCCAGCAGTAGTCAGAGGGACAGGGATGGTGGCTACACCTTC
TRBD1	-	TRBV7-6	TRBJ2-1	CASSPTGQGFNEQFF	TGTGCCAGCAGCCCTACGGGACAGGGTTTCAATGAGCAGTTCTTC
-	-	TRBV10-3	TRBJ2-3	CAISESSLSTDTQYF	TGTGCCATCAGTGAGTCGAGTCTAAGTACAGATACGCAGTATTTT
-	-	TRBV7-2	TRBJ2-7	CASSLYVGQSYEQYF	TGTGCCAGCAGCTTATACGTGGGCCAATCCTACGAGCAGTACTTC
-	-	TRBV9	TRBJ1-6	CASSTGALNSPLHF	TGTGCCAGCAGCACCGGGGCTCTCAATTCACCCCTCCACTTT
-	once	TRBV5-5	TRBJ2-3	CASSLDRNTDTQYF	TGTGCCAGCAGCTTAGACAGGAACACAGATACGCAGTATTTT
-	-	TRBV6-5	TRBJ2-1	CASSYSIYWGGEQFF	TGTGCCAGCAGTTACTCGATCTATTGGGGTGGGGAGCAGTTCTTC
TRBD2	few	TRBV20-1	TRBJ2-1	CSAGTSDEQFF	TGCAGTGCTGGGACTAGCGATGAGCAGTTCTTC
-	-	TRBV19	TRBJ2-7	CASSTNPANSNEQYF	TGTGCCAGTAGTACCAACCCCGCCAACAGCAACGAGCAGTACTTC
TRBD2	-	TRBV18	TRBJ2-3	CASSRPSGGRTDTQYF	TGTGCCAGCTCACGCCCTAGCGGGGGCCGCACAGATACGCAGTATTTT
TRBD1	-	TRBV5-6	TRBJ1-4	CASSLTGASEKLFF	TGTGCCAGCAGCTTGACAGGGGCAAGTGAAAAACTGTTTTTT
-	-	TRBV4-1	TRBJ2-1	CASSQSHGLVNEQFF	TGCGCCAGCAGCCAAAGCCACGGACTTGTCAATGAGCAGTTCTTC
-	-	TRBV6-1	TRBJ1-5	CATDLIGSHQPQHF	TGTGCCACCGACCTAATCGGGAGCCATCAGCCCCAGCATTTT
TRBD1	few	TRBV9	TRBJ1-4	CASSLTGDEKLFF	TGTGCCAGCAGTTTGACAGGGGATGAAAAACTGTTTTTT
TRBD1	once	TRBV27	TRBJ2-7	CASSLGGQDYEQYF	TGTGCCAGCAGTTTGGGGGGACAGGACTACGAGCAGTACTTC
-	once	TRBV6-5	TRBJ1-1	CASSRQAEAFF	TGTGCCAGCAGTCGACAGGCTGAAGCTTTCTTT
-	-	TRBV25-1	TRBJ2-1	CASTGSIYNEQFF	TGTGCCAGCACCGGATCCATATACAATGAGCAGTTCTTC
-	-	TRBV28	TRBJ2-3	CASSLARGWTTDTQYF	TGTGCCAGCAGTTTAGCGAGGGGGTGGACCACAGATACGCAGTATTTT